This entry lists 6 T cell receptor beta chains sequenced from one sample in a study of CD8+ T cells in alopecia areata. Treatment specified: oral pan-JAK inhibitor, 5-10 mg twice daily. Extracted RNA was reverse transcribed, and the resulting cDNA served as sequencing template. Repertoires were generated with immunoSEQ multiplex PCR, while TCRdb's copy carries only in-frame clones and drops some. The sample records roughly 180,000 clones, about 48% being singletons. The specimen comprised CD8+ T cells sorted from blood, sampled at week 24, from a patient treated with tofacitinib. These receptors all stem from a human donor with alopecia areata.

A few counts support this clone. The V gene is TRBV7-3, the J gene TRBJ2-1, with a tentative D call TRBD1 (5 bases). Germline CDR1 and CDR2: SGHTA and FQGTGA. Trimming took off 4 bases at V and 9 bases at J, with 16 bases between the two ends. The CDR3 spans 14 residues. The CDR3 is CASSSDETVAEQFF. The DNA of the CDR3 is TGTGCCAGCAGCTCGGACGAGACAGTCGCTGAGCAGTTCTTC.

This clone was found a few times. This chain joins TRBV29-1 and TRBJ1-1, with TRBD1 identical over 7 bases. CDR3 length: 13 amino acids. CDR1 and CDR2 from the germline V gene are SQVTM and ANQGSEA. Trimming at V came to 7 bases and at J to 6 bases, leaving 11 bases not matched to a gene. The CDR3 protein is CSARTGEFSEAFF. The CDR3 DNA follows: TGCAGCGCCCGGACAGGCGAATTCTCTGAAGCTTTCTTT.

The chain couples TRBV7-6 to TRBJ1-5, with 10 positions matching TRBD1. Per the germline V gene, CDR1 is SGHVS and CDR2 is FNYEAQ. Losses at the gene ends were 5 bases for V and 1 base for J; bases not matched to a gene: 8. The length of the CDR3 is 17 residues. In nucleotides, the CDR3 is TGTGCCAGCAGCACGGGACAGGGGAGGGAGAGCAATCAGCCCCAGCATTTT. This codes for CASSTGQGRESNQPQHF.

The chain couples TRBV25-1 to TRBJ2-7, with a tentative D call TRBD1 (5 bases). V shed 8 bases and J shed 7 bases, with 15 bases lying between them. The CDR3 is made up of 12 amino acids. Germline V lookup: CDR1 MGHDK, CDR2 SYGVNS. This CDR3 is CASGADSLEQYF. DNA of the CDR3: TGTGCCAGCGGGGCTGACAGCCTAGAGCAGTACTTC.

This clone was counted only a few times. The chain joins TRBV4-3 to TRBJ2-1; D gene uncertain. This CDR3 comprises 13 residues. The germline V gene encodes CDR1 LGHNA and CDR2 YSLEER. V was cut by 1 base and J by 6 bases, with 7 bases left in between. CDR3 region: CASSQGVSNEQFF. CDR3 DNA: TGCGCCAGCAGCCAAGGGGTAAGCAATGAGCAGTTCTTC.

This chain connects TRBV13 to TRBJ2-4; 8 nucleotides align to TRBD2. CDR3 length equals 17 residues. The junction had 10 bases not matched to a gene; V was cut back by 4 bases and J by 2 bases. Per germline, CDR1 PRHDT and CDR2 FYEKMQ (reference sequence). The CDR3 here is CASSSVAGSSSKNIQYF. Written as DNA, the CDR3 is TGTGCCAGCAGCTCCGTAGCGGGATCTAGCTCCAAAAACATTCAGTACTTC.